A selection of T cell receptor beta chains follows, all from one sample in a study of T cells in Graves' hyperthyroidism and ophthalmopathy. One entry per CDR3 protein, called by TCRdb with MiXCR from the multiplex PCR reads. This sample has roughly 570,000 distinct CDR3 sequences, with 35% to 55% found just once. Specimen: peripheral blood or thyroid tissue (not recorded which). Receptors were obtained from an adult woman with Graves' disease, either hyperthyroidism or ophthalmopathy (not recorded which). Each CDR3 is given with its conserved first and last residue. The D gene is left open where the match is weak. A clone size is listed for some rows: how often the clone was seen (once, few, many), or a class if it is expanded.

v_gene,abundance,j_gene,d_gene,CDR3nt,CDR3aa
TRBV20-1,many,TRBJ2-5,TRBD2,TGCAGCCCGGGGCTAGCGGAGCAAGAGACCCAGTACTTC,CSPGLAEQETQYF
TRBV9,once,TRBJ2-7,.,TGCGCCAGCAGCTTCACCGAGAGCTCCTACGGGCAGTACTTC,CASSFTESSYGQYF
TRBV4-1,many,TRBJ1-2,.,TGCGCCAGCAGCTCCCTGCAGGGGTCGGGCTATGGCTACACCTTC,CASSSLQGSGYGYTF
TRBV4-1,many,TRBJ1-1,.,TGCGCCAGCAGCCAAGGTCAGGGGTCCATGAACACTGAAGCTTTCTTT,CASSQGQGSMNTEAFF
TRBV12-3/TRBV12-4,many,TRBJ1-6,.,TGTCCCAGCAGTTTACAGGATAATTCACCCCTCCACTTT,CPSSLQDNSPLHF
TRBV7-9,once,TRBJ1-1,.,TGTGCCAGCAGCTGGGGGGCGCGGACTGAAGCCTTCTTT,CASSWGARTEAFF
TRBV7-3,many,TRBJ2-3,TRBD2,TGTGCCAGCAGCTTAACTGGCGGGAGCCCCACAGATACGCAGTATTTT,CASSLTGGSPTDTQYF
TRBV5-1,many,TRBJ1-2,.,TGCGCCAGCAGCTTGTCGCCCGAAGAGTTCTATGGCTACACCTTC,CASSLSPEEFYGYTF
TRBV9,.,TRBJ1-6,.,TGTGCCAGCAGCGGATCCCGGGGGTACAATTCACCCCTCCACTTT,CASSGSRGYNSPLHF
TRBV20-1,many,TRBJ1-1,.,TGCAGTGCTACCGCAGCCAGCCTGAACACTGAAGCTTTCTTT,CSATAASLNTEAFF
TRBV6-1,.,TRBJ2-7,TRBD1,TGTGCCAGCAGACCACAGGGGGCGGGTGGAGAGCAGTACTTC,CASRPQGAGGEQYF
TRBV20-1,.,TRBJ1-6,.,TGCAGTGCTGGCTCCTATAATTCACCCCTCCACTTT,CSAGSYNSPLHF
TRBV29-1,.,TRBJ2-5,TRBD2,TGCAGCTTAAGCGGGGGGTACCAAGAGACCCAGTACTTC,CSLSGGYQETQYF
TRBV9,many,TRBJ1-1,.,TGTGCCAGCAGCGCCTACGGGACGGTGAACACTGAAGCTTTCTTT,CASSAYGTVNTEAFF
TRBV19,many,TRBJ1-5,TRBD1,TGTGCCAGTAGTAAAGGGACAGGGATGGCCACGGTCAATCAGCCCCAGCATTTT,CASSKGTGMATVNQPQHF
TRBV6-6,many,TRBJ1-2,.,TGTGCCAGCAGTTCGGGTGGCTACACCTTC,CASSSGGYTF
TRBV27,many,TRBJ2-5,TRBD2,TGTGCCAGCAGCCTAGCGGGAGCACCCGAGACCCAGTACTTC,CASSLAGAPETQYF
TRBV9,many,TRBJ1-4,.,TGTGCCAGCAGCGTAGACCCCGGGACTAATGAAAAACTGTTTTTT,CASSVDPGTNEKLFF
TRBV19,many,TRBJ2-2,.,TGTGCCAGTAGTATGGTAGGGGACACCGGGGAGCTGTTTTTT,CASSMVGDTGELFF